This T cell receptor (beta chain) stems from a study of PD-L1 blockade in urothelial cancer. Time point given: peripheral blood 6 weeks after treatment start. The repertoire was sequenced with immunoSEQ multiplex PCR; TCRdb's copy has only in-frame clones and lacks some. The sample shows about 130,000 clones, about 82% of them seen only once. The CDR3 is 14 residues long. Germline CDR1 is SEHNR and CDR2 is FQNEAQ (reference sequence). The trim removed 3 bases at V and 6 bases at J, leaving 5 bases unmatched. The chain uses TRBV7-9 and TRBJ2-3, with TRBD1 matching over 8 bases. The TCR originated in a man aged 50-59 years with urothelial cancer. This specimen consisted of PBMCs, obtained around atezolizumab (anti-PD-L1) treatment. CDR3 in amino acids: CASSFGTGSDTQYF. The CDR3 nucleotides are TGTGCCAGCAGCTTTGGGACAGGCAGCGATACGCAGTATTTT.